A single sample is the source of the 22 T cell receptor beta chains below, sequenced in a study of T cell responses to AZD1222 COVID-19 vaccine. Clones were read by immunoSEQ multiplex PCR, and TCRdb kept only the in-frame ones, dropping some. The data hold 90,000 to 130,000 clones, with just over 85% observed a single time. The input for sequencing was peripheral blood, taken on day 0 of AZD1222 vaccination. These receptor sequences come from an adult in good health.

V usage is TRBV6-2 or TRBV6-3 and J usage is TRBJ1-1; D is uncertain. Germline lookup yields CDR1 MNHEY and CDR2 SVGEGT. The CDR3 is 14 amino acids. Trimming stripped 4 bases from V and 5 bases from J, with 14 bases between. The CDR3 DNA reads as TGTGCCAGCAGTTCCCCCCGGGCGAGGACTGAAGCTTTCTTT. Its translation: CASSSPRARTEAFF.

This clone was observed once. CDR3 in DNA: TGTGCCAGCAGCACCCGTCAGTGGGATCAGCCCCAGCATTTT. This translates into CASSTRQWDQPQHF. J is TRBJ1-5 and V is TRBV6-6; D not resolved. The V and J ends lost 6 bases and 5 bases respectively, with 14 bases between them. This CDR3 is 14 amino acids long. Per the germline V gene, CDR1 is MNHNY and CDR2 is SVGAGI (reference sequence).

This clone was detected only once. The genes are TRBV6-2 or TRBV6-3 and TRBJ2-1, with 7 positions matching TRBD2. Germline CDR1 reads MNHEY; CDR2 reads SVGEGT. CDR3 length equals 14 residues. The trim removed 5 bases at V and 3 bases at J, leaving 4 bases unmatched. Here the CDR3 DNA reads TGTGCCAGCAGTCCCAGCGGGGTCTACAATGAGCAGTTCTTC. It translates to CASSPSGVYNEQFF.

In DNA form, the CDR3 reads TGTGCCAGTACCCATACTGGGCTAGCGGGGGCCGAAGGCGAGCAGTACTTC. It translates to CASTHTGLAGAEGEQYF. The chain carries TRBV19 and TRBJ2-7; 10 bases match TRBD2. CDR1 and CDR2 from the germline V gene are LNHDA and SQIVND (reference sequence). V lost 7 bases and J lost 6; bases outside the gene matches: 18. This CDR3 is built from 17 residues. The variable domain in full, completed from reference TRBV19 and TRBJ2-7, reads DGGITQSPKYLFRKEGQNVTLSCEQNLNHDAMYWYRQDPGQGLRLIYYSQIVNDFQKGDIAEGYSVSREKKESFPLTVTSAQKNPTAFYLCASTHTGLAGAEGEQYFGPGTRLTVT.

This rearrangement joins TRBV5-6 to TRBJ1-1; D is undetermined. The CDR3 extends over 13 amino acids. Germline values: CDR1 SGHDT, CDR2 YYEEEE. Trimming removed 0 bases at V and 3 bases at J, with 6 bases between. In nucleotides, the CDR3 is TGTGCCAGCAGCTTGGTGGGCCACACTGAAGCTTTCTTT. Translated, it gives CASSLVGHTEAFF.

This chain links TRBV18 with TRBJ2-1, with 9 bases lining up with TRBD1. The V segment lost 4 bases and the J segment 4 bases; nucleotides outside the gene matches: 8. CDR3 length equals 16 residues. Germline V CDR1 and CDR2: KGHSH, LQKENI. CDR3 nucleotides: TGTGCCAGCTCACTACTACAGGGGGCGCCTTACAATGAGCAGTTCTTC. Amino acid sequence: CASSLLQGAPYNEQFF.

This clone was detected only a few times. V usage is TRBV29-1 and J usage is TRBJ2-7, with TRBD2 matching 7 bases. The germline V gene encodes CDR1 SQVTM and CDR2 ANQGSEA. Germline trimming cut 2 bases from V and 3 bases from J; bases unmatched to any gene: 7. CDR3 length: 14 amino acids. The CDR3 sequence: CSVEWAGEHYEQYF. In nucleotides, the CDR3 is TGCAGCGTTGAATGGGCGGGGGAACACTACGAGCAGTACTTC.

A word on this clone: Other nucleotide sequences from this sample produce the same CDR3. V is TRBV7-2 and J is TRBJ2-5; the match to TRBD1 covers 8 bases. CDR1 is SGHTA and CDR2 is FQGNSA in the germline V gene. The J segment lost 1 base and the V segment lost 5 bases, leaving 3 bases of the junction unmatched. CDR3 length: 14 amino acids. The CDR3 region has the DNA TGTGCCAGCAGCGCAGACAGGGGCCAAGAGACCCAGTACTTC. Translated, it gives CASSADRGQETQYF.

The CDR3: CASSRRLGEKLFF. The CDR3 nucleotides read TGCGCCAGCAGTAGGAGGCTTGGTGAAAAACTGTTTTTT. V usage is TRBV10-1 and J usage is TRBJ1-4; D call uncertain. The ends were cut back, 5 bases at V and 7 bases at J, with 11 bases in the middle. The CDR3 spans 13 residues. Germline V gene sequence: CDR1 WNHNN, CDR2 SYGVQD (reference sequence).

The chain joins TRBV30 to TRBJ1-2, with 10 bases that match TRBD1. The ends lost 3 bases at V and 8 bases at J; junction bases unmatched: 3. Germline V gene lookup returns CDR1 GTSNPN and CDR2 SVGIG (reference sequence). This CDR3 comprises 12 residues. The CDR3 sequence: CAWRRDRGGYTF. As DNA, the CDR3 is TGTGCCTGGAGGAGGGACAGGGGCGGCTACACCTTC. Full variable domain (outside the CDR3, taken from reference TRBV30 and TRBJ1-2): SQTIHQWPATLVQPVGSPLSLECTVEGTSNPNLYWYRQAAGRGLQLLFYSVGIGQISSEVPQNLSASRPQDRQFILSSKKLLLSDSGFYLCAWRRDRGGYTFGSGTRLTVV.

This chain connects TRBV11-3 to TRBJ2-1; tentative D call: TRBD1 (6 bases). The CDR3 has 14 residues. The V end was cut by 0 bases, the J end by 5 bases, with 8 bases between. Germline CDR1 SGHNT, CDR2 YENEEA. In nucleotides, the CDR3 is TGTGCCAGCAGCTTAGATAGGACAGACAATGAGCAGTTCTTC. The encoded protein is CASSLDRTDNEQFF.

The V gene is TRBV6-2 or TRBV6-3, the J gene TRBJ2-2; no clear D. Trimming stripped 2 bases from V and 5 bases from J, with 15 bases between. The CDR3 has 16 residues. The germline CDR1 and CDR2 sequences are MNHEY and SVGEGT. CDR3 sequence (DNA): TGTGCCAGCAGTTACCCACCGGGCCACGGAACCGGGGAGCTGTTTTTT. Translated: CASSYPPGHGTGELFF.

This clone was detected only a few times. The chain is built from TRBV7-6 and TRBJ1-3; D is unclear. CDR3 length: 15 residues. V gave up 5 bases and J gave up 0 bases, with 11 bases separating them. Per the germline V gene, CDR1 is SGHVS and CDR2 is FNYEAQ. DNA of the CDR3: TGTGCCAGCAGCCCGGCGGGCTACTCTGGAAACACCATATATTTT. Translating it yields CASSPAGYSGNTIYF.

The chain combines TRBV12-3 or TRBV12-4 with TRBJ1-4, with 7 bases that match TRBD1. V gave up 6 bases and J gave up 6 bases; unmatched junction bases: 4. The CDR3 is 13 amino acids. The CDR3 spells CASRRDRDEKLFF. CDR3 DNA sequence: TGTGCCAGCAGGCGAGACAGGGATGAAAAACTGTTTTTT.

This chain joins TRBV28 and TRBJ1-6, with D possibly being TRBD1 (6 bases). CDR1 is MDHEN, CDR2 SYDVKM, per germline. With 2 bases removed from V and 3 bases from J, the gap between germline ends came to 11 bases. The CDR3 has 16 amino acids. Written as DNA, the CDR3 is TGTGCCAGCAGTTTAGGCTCGGACAGCTATAATTCACCCCTCCACTTT. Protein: CASSLGSDSYNSPLHF.

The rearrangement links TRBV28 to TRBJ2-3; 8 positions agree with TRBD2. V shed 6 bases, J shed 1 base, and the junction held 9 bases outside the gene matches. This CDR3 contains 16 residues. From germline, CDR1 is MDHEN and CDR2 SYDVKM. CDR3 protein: CASSPPGGAGTDTQYF. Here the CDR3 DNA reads TGTGCCAGCAGCCCCCCCGGGGGGGCGGGCACAGATACGCAGTATTTT.

The chain's CDR3 is CASSSPTAVDGEQYF. CDR3 in DNA: TGTGCCAGCAGCTCGCCTACGGCAGTAGATGGCGAGCAGTACTTC. The chain recombines TRBV7-2 with TRBJ2-7, with D unresolved. This CDR3 spans 15 amino acids. V lost 4 bases to trimming and J lost 6 bases, with 19 bases between them. CDR1 and CDR2 from the germline V gene are SGHTA and FQGNSA.

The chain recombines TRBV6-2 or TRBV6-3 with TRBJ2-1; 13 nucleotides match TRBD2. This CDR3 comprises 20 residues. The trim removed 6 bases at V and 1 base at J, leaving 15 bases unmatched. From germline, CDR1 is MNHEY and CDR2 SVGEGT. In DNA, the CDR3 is TGTGCCAGCAGCCCGATGGGACTAGCGGGGTCACTTGGTTCCTACAATGAGCAGTTCTTC. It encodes CASSPMGLAGSLGSYNEQFF.

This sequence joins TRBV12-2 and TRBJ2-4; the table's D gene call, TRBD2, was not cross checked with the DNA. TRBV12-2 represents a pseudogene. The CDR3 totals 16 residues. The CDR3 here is CASRSPGVVGKNIQYF. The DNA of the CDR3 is TGTGCAAGTCGCTCCCCCGGAGTAGTTGGCAAAAACATTCAGTACTTC.

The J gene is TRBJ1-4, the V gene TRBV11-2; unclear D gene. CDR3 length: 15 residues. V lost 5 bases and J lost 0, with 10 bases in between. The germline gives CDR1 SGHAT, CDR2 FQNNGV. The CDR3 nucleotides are TGTGCCAGCAGCACCACATTTACAACTAATGAAAAACTGTTTTTT. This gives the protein CASSTTFTTNEKLFF.

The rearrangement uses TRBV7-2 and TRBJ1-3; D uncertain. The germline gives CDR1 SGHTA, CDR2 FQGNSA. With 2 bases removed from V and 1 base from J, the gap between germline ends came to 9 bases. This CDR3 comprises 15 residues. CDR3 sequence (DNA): TGTGCCAGCAGCTTATACGTCCAGTCTGGAAACACCATATATTTT. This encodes CASSLYVQSGNTIYF.

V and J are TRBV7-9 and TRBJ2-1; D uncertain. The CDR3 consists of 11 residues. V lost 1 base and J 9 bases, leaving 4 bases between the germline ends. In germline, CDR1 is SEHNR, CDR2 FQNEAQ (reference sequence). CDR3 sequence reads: CASSLGGEQFF. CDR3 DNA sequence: TGTGCCAGCAGCTTAGGGGGTGAGCAGTTCTTC.